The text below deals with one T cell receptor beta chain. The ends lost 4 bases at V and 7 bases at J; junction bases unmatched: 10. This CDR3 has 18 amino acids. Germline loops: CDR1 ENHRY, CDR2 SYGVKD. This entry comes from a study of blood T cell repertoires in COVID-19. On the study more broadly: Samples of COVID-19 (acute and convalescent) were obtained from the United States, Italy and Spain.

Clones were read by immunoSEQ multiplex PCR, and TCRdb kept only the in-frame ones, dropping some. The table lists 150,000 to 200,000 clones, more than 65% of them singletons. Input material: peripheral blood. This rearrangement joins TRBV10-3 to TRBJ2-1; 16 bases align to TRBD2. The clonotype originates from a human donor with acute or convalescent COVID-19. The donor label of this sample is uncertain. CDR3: CAISVSGTSGRAGNEQFF. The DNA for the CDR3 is TGTGCCATCAGTGTATCCGGGACTAGCGGGAGGGCCGGTAATGAGCAGTTCTTC.